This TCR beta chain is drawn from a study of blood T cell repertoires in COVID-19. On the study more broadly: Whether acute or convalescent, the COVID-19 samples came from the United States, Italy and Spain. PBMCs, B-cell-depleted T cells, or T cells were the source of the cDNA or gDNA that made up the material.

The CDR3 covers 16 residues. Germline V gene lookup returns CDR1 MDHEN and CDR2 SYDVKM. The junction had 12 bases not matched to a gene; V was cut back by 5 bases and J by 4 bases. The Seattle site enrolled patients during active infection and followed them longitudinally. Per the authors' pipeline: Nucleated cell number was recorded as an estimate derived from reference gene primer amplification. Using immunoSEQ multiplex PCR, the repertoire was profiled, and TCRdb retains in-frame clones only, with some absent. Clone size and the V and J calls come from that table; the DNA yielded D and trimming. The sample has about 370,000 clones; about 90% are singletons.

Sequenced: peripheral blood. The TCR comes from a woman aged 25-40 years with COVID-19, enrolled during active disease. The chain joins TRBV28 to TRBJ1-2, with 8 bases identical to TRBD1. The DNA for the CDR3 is TGTGCCAGCAGTCCTCTGCCGGGACAGGTTACCTATGGCTACACCTTC. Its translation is CASSPLPGQVTYGYTF.